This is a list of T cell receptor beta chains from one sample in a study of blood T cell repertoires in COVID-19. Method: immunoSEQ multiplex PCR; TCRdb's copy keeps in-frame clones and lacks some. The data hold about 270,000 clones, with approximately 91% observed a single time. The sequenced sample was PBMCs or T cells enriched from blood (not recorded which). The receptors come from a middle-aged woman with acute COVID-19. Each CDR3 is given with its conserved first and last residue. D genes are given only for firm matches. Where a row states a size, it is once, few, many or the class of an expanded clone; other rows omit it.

DNA: TGTGCCAGCAGCCAAGCCGGGGGCTCTGGAAACACCATATATTTT
CDR3: CASSQAGGSGNTIYF
V: TRBV3-1/TRBV3-2
size: many
D: -
J: TRBJ1-3

DNA: TGTGCCAGCAGCCCAGGGGGCGGGGGCTACACCTTC
CDR3: CASSPGGGGYTF
V: TRBV5-4
size: -
D: TRBD1
J: TRBJ1-2

DNA: TGTGCCAGCAGCCCCTCCTCGACTAGTACCGGGGAGCTGTTTTTT
CDR3: CASSPSSTSTGELFF
V: TRBV7-2
size: -
D: -
J: TRBJ2-2

DNA: TGTGCCAGCTCACCGGGGACAGGGAAGGGAGAGACCCAGTACTTC
CDR3: CASSPGTGKGETQYF
V: TRBV18
size: -
D: TRBD1
J: TRBJ2-5

DNA: TGCGCCAGCAGTTCCGGACACCTAGCTAACTATGGCTACACCTTC
CDR3: CASSSGHLANYGYTF
V: TRBV5-1
size: -
D: -
J: TRBJ1-2

DNA: TGTGCCAGCAGCTCGGGGGTTTATAATTCACCCCTCCACTTT
CDR3: CASSSGVYNSPLHF
V: TRBV7-2
size: -
D: -
J: TRBJ1-6

DNA: TGTGCCAGCAGCTTTTCTTCCTCTGGGGCCAACGTCCTGACTTTC
CDR3: CASSFSSSGANVLTF
V: TRBV5-4
size: -
D: -
J: TRBJ2-6

DNA: TGTGCCAGCAGTGAGACTGTGGAGACCCAGTACTTC
CDR3: CASSETVETQYF
V: TRBV2
size: -
D: -
J: TRBJ2-5

DNA: TGTGCCAGCAGCCCCGGGACAGGGCTAGACTATGGCTACACCTTC
CDR3: CASSPGTGLDYGYTF
V: TRBV7-6
size: -
D: TRBD1
J: TRBJ1-2

DNA: TGTGCCAGCAGCCGGGAGGGGGCCGTTAATTCACCCCTCCACTTT
CDR3: CASSREGAVNSPLHF
V: TRBV11-2
size: -
D: TRBD1
J: TRBJ1-6

DNA: TGTGCCTGGAGTGGGGGCAGCCCGAGCTACACCTTC
CDR3: CAWSGGSPSYTF
V: TRBV30
size: -
D: -
J: TRBJ1-2

DNA: TGTGCCTGGAGTCCCCAGGCGGGGGAAGCTTTCTTT
CDR3: CAWSPQAGEAFF
V: TRBV30
size: -
D: -
J: TRBJ1-1

DNA: TGTGCCAGCAGCCAGTCGGGGTTAGCGGGAGTTGCAAATGAGCAGTTCTTC
CDR3: CASSQSGLAGVANEQFF
V: TRBV3-1/TRBV3-2
size: -
D: TRBD2
J: TRBJ2-1

DNA: TGTGCCAGCTCACCGCAGGGGTACATGAACACTGAAGCTTTCTTT
CDR3: CASSPQGYMNTEAFF
V: TRBV18
size: -
D: -
J: TRBJ1-1

DNA: TGTGCCTGGACTTTAACGGTGAACACTGAAGCTTTCTTT
CDR3: CAWTLTVNTEAFF
V: TRBV30
size: -
D: -
J: TRBJ1-1

DNA: TGTGCTAGTGGTTTGGTATTGGGACAGGGTCCTCCGGGCTACACCTTC
CDR3: CASGLVLGQGPPGYTF
V: TRBV12-5
size: -
D: TRBD1
J: TRBJ1-2

DNA: TGTGCCAGCAGCCCTAACCGACAGGGCCTGGGTGGCTACACCTTC
CDR3: CASSPNRQGLGGYTF
V: TRBV14
size: -
D: TRBD1
J: TRBJ1-2

DNA: TGTGCCAGCAGACAACCGGGACAGGGCGCTTACGAGCAGTACTTC
CDR3: CASRQPGQGAYEQYF
V: TRBV27
size: -
D: TRBD1
J: TRBJ2-7

DNA: TGTGCCAGCAGTTCCCGGGACAGGGGTGGCTACACCTTC
CDR3: CASSSRDRGGYTF
V: TRBV28
size: -
D: TRBD1
J: TRBJ1-2

DNA: TGTGCCAGCAGCGTAGGGCTAGCGGGAAAGATTTCCACAGATACGCAGTATTTT
CDR3: CASSVGLAGKISTDTQYF
V: TRBV9
size: -
D: TRBD2
J: TRBJ2-3

DNA: TGTGCCAGCAGCCCGACAGGGGGCCTCAATCAGCCCCAGCATTTT
CDR3: CASSPTGGLNQPQHF
V: TRBV7-8
size: -
D: TRBD1
J: TRBJ1-5

DNA: TGTGCCAGCAGTCGCGCCCGCAATGAGCAGTTCTTC
CDR3: CASSRARNEQFF
V: TRBV6-5
size: -
D: -
J: TRBJ2-1

DNA: TGTGCCAGCAGTTACGGAAACAGGGGCACTGAAGCTTTCTTT
CDR3: CASSYGNRGTEAFF
V: TRBV6-2/TRBV6-3
size: once
D: TRBD1
J: TRBJ1-1

DNA: TGCAGCGTTCGGGGGGGGACAACCTACGAGCAGTACTTC
CDR3: CSVRGGTTYEQYF
V: TRBV29-1
size: once
D: TRBD2
J: TRBJ2-7

DNA: TGTGCCAGCAGCTTGGGCGGGAGTAGGACAGATACGCAGTATTTT
CDR3: CASSLGGSRTDTQYF
V: TRBV5-4
size: -
D: TRBD2
J: TRBJ2-3

DNA: TGTGCCAGCAGCTCCATAAGAGGCACTGAAGCTTTCTTT
CDR3: CASSSIRGTEAFF
V: TRBV7-8
size: -
D: -
J: TRBJ1-1

DNA: TGTGCCAGTAGTATCTCCGGCTCTGGGGCCAACGTCCTGACTTTC
CDR3: CASSISGSGANVLTF
V: TRBV19
size: -
D: -
J: TRBJ2-6

DNA: TGTGCCAGCAGCCGAGGGACAGCGACTCTGGGTGGCACCTTC
CDR3: CASSRGTATLGGTF
V: TRBV5-6
size: -
D: TRBD1
J: TRBJ1-2

DNA: TGTGCCCCTCGTCGAAACACAGCTCAAGAGACCCAGTACTTC
CDR3: CAPRRNTAQETQYF
V: TRBV5-5
size: -
D: -
J: TRBJ2-5

DNA: TGCGCCAGCAGCTCGGGACTGGGAGACACTGAAGCTTTCTTT
CDR3: CASSSGLGDTEAFF
V: TRBV5-1
size: once
D: -
J: TRBJ1-1

DNA: TGCGCCAGCAGACAAAAGACTAGCGGGAGCTCCTACGAGCAGTACTTC
CDR3: CASRQKTSGSSYEQYF
V: TRBV5-1
size: -
D: TRBD2
J: TRBJ2-7